The rows below give T cell receptor beta chains drawn from one sample of a study of blood T cell repertoires in COVID-19. Only in-frame clones appear in the TCRdb table, and some are missing; sequencing was by immunoSEQ multiplex PCR. Altogether 200,000 to 250,000 clones are present, 75% to 90% being singletons, with the ten largest covering just over 3%. The sequenced sample consisted of peripheral blood. The receptor set was obtained from a woman in her twenties or thirties who had recovered from COVID-19. Each CDR3 is given with its conserved first and last residue. D genes are given only for firm matches. Clone size is given for some rows only: seen once, a few or many times, or a class if the clone is expanded.

V	size	D	J	CDR3	DNA
TRBV2	NA	NA	TRBJ1-1	CASSYGRGGQNTEAFF	TGTGCCAGCAGCTACGGACGGGGGGGTCAGAACACTGAAGCTTTCTTT
TRBV5-1	NA	TRBD2	TRBJ2-3	CASSLIAGAFSSTDTQYF	TGCGCCAGCAGCTTAATAGCGGGGGCCTTCTCTAGCACAGATACGCAGTATTTT
TRBV6-2/TRBV6-3	NA	NA	TRBJ1-6	CASSYSNDTSFYSPLHF	TGTGCCAGCAGTTACTCGAACGACACATCCTTTTATTCACCCCTCCACTTT
TRBV7-6	once	TRBD1	TRBJ2-2	CASSVGTGVTGELFF	TGTGCCAGCAGCGTAGGGACAGGGGTCACCGGGGAGCTGTTTTTT
TRBV19	NA	TRBD2	TRBJ2-1	CASSQRGGLGEQFF	TGTGCCAGTAGCCAGCGGGGGGGCTTAGGGGAGCAGTTCTTC
TRBV6-1	NA	NA	TRBJ1-5	CASSEAHFQPQHF	TGTGCCAGCAGTGAGGCCCATTTTCAGCCCCAGCATTTT
TRBV11-2	NA	NA	TRBJ2-6	CASSSGAGANVLTF	TGTGCCAGCAGTTCAGGGGCGGGGGCCAACGTCCTGACTTTC
TRBV24-1	NA	NA	TRBJ1-2	CATSATKFGGYTF	TGTGCCACCAGTGCTACGAAGTTCGGGGGCTACACCTTC
TRBV5-1	NA	TRBD1	TRBJ2-7	CATGLGQGGEQYF	TGCGCCACTGGTTTAGGACAGGGCGGCGAGCAGTACTTC
TRBV21-1	NA	NA	TRBJ2-6	CATERRASSGANVLTF	TGTGCCACTGAGCGGAGGGCATCCTCTGGGGCCAACGTCCTGACTTTC
TRBV6-6	NA	TRBD2	TRBJ2-5	CASRSLTSGGETQYF	TGTGCCAGCAGAAGCCTGACTAGCGGGGGAGAGACCCAGTACTTC
TRBV12-3/TRBV12-4	NA	NA	TRBJ1-2	CASSTFGSYGYTF	TGTGCCAGCAGTACCTTCGGGTCCTATGGCTACACCTTC
TRBV18	NA	NA	TRBJ2-5	CASSPDIQETQYF	TGTGCCAGCTCACCGGACATCCAAGAGACCCAGTACTTC
TRBV9	NA	TRBD2	TRBJ2-5	CASSETSGVETQYF	TGTGCCAGCAGTGAGACTAGCGGGGTGGAGACCCAGTACTTC
TRBV27	NA	TRBD2	TRBJ2-4	CASSSYPGGGEDIQYF	TGTGCCAGCAGTTCGTATCCGGGCGGGGGGGAGGACATTCAGTACTTC
TRBV6-6	NA	TRBD2	TRBJ2-1	CASSPLSGRGGHSSYNEQFF	TGTGCCAGCAGTCCCTTGAGTGGGCGGGGGGGCCACAGCTCCTACAATGAGCAGTTCTTC
TRBV5-1	once	NA	TRBJ1-1	CASSLNREGTEAFF	TGCGCCAGCAGCTTGAACAGGGAAGGCACTGAAGCTTTCTTT
TRBV3-1/TRBV3-2	NA	NA	TRBJ1-2	CASSLSGDLANYGYTF	TGTGCCAGCAGCCTCTCGGGAGATCTGGCTAACTATGGCTACACCTTC
TRBV11-2	NA	NA	TRBJ2-3	CASSLGERSSTDTQYF	TGTGCCAGCAGCTTAGGCGAGCGGTCTAGCACAGATACGCAGTATTTT
TRBV3-1/TRBV3-2	few	NA	TRBJ2-7	CASSHTDSPYEQYF	TGTGCCAGCAGCCACACCGACAGCCCCTACGAGCAGTACTTC
TRBV5-1	few	TRBD1	TRBJ2-1	CASSPGTEGNEQFF	TGCGCCAGCAGCCCAGGGACAGAAGGCAATGAGCAGTTCTTC
TRBV4-3	NA	NA	TRBJ1-1	CASSQRALIYTEAFF	TGCGCCAGCAGCCAAAGAGCACTGATTTACACTGAAGCTTTCTTT
TRBV14	NA	NA	TRBJ1-2	CASSQDLAGYYGYTF	TGTGCCAGCAGCCAAGATCTAGCGGGGTACTATGGCTACACCTTC
TRBV12-3/TRBV12-4	NA	NA	TRBJ1-5	CASSPQGPQPQHF	TGTGCCAGCAGTCCTCAGGGTCCCCAGCCCCAGCATTTT